This paragraph covers one T cell receptor (beta chain) sequence. These data come from a study of blood T cell repertoires in COVID-19. CDR3 size: 13 residues. Germline V gene lookup returns CDR1 SQVTM and CDR2 ANQGSEA. V lost 4 bases, J lost 3 bases, and 5 bases stayed unmatched. TCRdb keeps only in-frame clones here, not all; method: immunoSEQ multiplex PCR. The sample has 200,000 to 250,000 clones; roughly 90% are singletons. The source material was PBMCs or T cells enriched from blood (not recorded which). V is TRBV29-1 and J is TRBJ1-2; 7 nucleotides line up with TRBD1. The sequence derives from a middle-aged woman with acute COVID-19. The CDR3: CSVGRQGDYGYTF. DNA for the CDR3: TGCAGCGTTGGCAGGCAGGGGGACTATGGCTACACCTTC.